Each of the 18 T cell receptor beta chains below was sequenced from the same sample in a study of T cell changes during pregnancy in multiple sclerosis (dated by TCRdb to about 2019). Receptors were amplified or captured by the immunoSEQ multiplex PCR assay. Drawn from immuneACCESS, this table holds only the in-frame rearrangements with V and J called that TCRdb kept. Clones are partly lost; checked studies trace under half to an unresolved V gene and leave the rest unexplained. Within this sample are about 52,000 clones, with over 80% of them counted one time only. The ten largest clones represent around 0.16% of the sample. The specimen comprised CD4+ T cells from peripheral blood mononuclear cells, sampled after pregnancy. The origin of the receptors is a female donor in good health, enrolled as a control in a pregnancy study.

The chain recombines TRBV19 with TRBJ1-2, with a weak D call TRBD1 (6 bases). This CDR3 contains 14 residues. Germline CDR1 LNHDA, CDR2 SQIVND (reference sequence). V shed 3 bases and J shed 8 bases, with 16 bases lying between them. The CDR3: CASSIGTQGRGYTF. CDR3 nucleotides: TGTGCCAGTAGTATTGGAACACAGGGAAGGGGCTACACCTTC.

The chain recombines TRBV4-3 with TRBJ1-2; a possible D gene is TRBD1 (6 bases). The CDR3 is 17 amino acids. The germline V and J ends were trimmed by 2 bases and 4 bases, with 20 bases remaining between them. Looked up from germline, CDR1 is LGHNA and CDR2 is YSLEER. In DNA form, the CDR3 reads TGCGCCAGCAGCCAAACCGGGTCGCACAGGGCCGGCTATGGCTACACCTTC. It codes for CASSQTGSHRAGYGYTF.

The rearrangement joins TRBV19 to TRBJ1-5; 8 bases are a match to TRBD1. Germline CDR1 reads LNHDA; CDR2 reads SQIVND (reference sequence). Germline trimming cut 6 bases from V and 2 bases from J; bases unmatched to any gene: 9. The CDR3 has 16 amino acids. The CDR3 DNA reads as TGTGCCAGTAGCACCCCAGGACAGGGAGGCAATCAGCCCCAGCATTTT. It yields the protein CASSTPGQGGNQPQHF.

This clone has only a few counts. V and J are TRBV9 and TRBJ1-6; D might be TRBD1 (6 bases). This CDR3 is 14 amino acids long. Trimming took 0 bases from V and 10 from J, leaving 11 bases between them. CDR1 is SGDLS, CDR2 YYNGEE, per germline. CDR3 sequence (DNA): TGTGCCAGCAGCGTAGAACAGGGCCTCTCACCCCTCCACTTT. It is translated as CASSVEQGLSPLHF. Full variable domain (remainder filled in from reference TRBV9 and TRBJ1-6): DSGVTQTPKHLITATGQRVTLRCSPRSGDLSVYWYQQSLDQGLQFLIQYYNGEERAKGNILERFSAQQFPDLHSELNLSSLELGDSALYFCASSVEQGLSPLHFGNGTRLTVT.

The gene calls are TRBV7-2 and TRBJ2-3; D is undetermined. This CDR3 is built from 14 residues. Germline V gene sequence: CDR1 SGHTA, CDR2 FQGNSA. Trimming cost V 7 bases and J 2 bases, with 13 bases left between them. CDR3 nucleotide sequence: TGTGCCAGCACCCCGGCGAGACACACAGATACGCAGTATTTT. Amino acid sequence: CASTPARHTDTQYF.

A few counts support this clone. The rearrangement joins TRBV11-2 to TRBJ1-3; D is ambiguous. This CDR3 has 14 residues. Germline loops: CDR1 SGHAT, CDR2 FQNNGV. V gave up 5 bases and J gave up 0 bases, with 8 bases separating them. CDR3 loop: CASSNGGSGNTIYF. The CDR3 coding sequence is TGTGCCAGCAGCAATGGAGGCTCTGGAAACACCATATATTTT.

The chain employs TRBV5-1 and TRBJ1-1, with D possibly matching TRBD1 (5 bases). V was clipped by 0 bases and J by 2 bases, with 14 bases between them. The germline CDR1 and CDR2 sequences are SGHRS and YFSETQ. The CDR3 covers 16 residues. CDR3 coding DNA: TGCGCCAGCAGCTTGGCCTTGGTAGGGGAAAACACTGAAGCTTTCTTT. As protein: CASSLALVGENTEAFF. Looking up the rest from reference TRBV5-1 and TRBJ1-1 gives the full variable domain: KAGVTQTPRYLIKTRGQQVTLSCSPISGHRSVSWYQQTPGQGLQFLFEYFSETQRNKGNFPGRFSGRQFSNSRSEMNVSTLELGDSALYLCASSLALVGENTEAFFGQGTRLTVV.

The V gene is TRBV7-2, the J gene TRBJ1-3; possible D gene TRBD1, 6 bases. The germline CDR1 and CDR2 sequences are SGHTA and FQGNSA. The CDR3 consists of 13 residues. V was trimmed by 5 bases and J by 5 bases, leaving 10 bases between them. As DNA, the CDR3 is TGTGCCAGCAGCCCAGGACAGCGAAACACCATATATTTT. Amino acid sequence: CASSPGQRNTIYF.

This chain joins TRBV6-1 and TRBJ2-7; TRBD1 is a possible D gene (6 bases). Trimming took off 5 bases at V and 2 bases at J, with 16 bases between the two ends. Germline CDR1 MNHNS, CDR2 SASEGT. The CDR3 has 15 amino acids. CDR3 in amino acids: CASSLATTGAYEQYF. CDR3 DNA: TGTGCCAGCAGTTTAGCTACGACAGGAGCCTACGAGCAGTACTTC.

The chain uses TRBV5-1 and TRBJ1-1; 7 positions agree with TRBD1. Trimming at V came to 2 bases and at J to 6 bases, leaving 4 bases not matched to a gene. The CDR3 is made up of 13 amino acids. Germline CDR1 SGHRS, CDR2 YFSETQ. This CDR3 is CASSFEGAAEAFF. The CDR3 DNA is TGCGCCAGCAGCTTCGAGGGGGCCGCTGAAGCTTTCTTT.

J is TRBJ2-2 and V is TRBV30, with TRBD1 matching 9 bases. The J segment lost 7 bases and the V segment lost 7 bases, leaving 10 bases of the junction unmatched. The CDR3 runs to 14 residues. Germline V gene lookup returns CDR1 GTSNPN and CDR2 SVGIG (reference sequence). This CDR3 is CASGRGQGIGELFF. The CDR3 bases are TGTGCCTCCGGACGGGGACAGGGCATCGGGGAGCTGTTTTTT.

The chain is built from TRBV6-5 and TRBJ2-3; 8 bases fit TRBD1. This CDR3 spans 14 amino acids. Germline V gene sequence: CDR1 MNHEY, CDR2 SVGAGI. The junction had 6 bases not matched to a gene; V was cut back by 4 bases and J by 6 bases. CDR3 loop: CASSWDRFIDTQYF. The DNA for the CDR3 is TGTGCCAGCAGTTGGGACAGGTTCATTGATACGCAGTATTTT.

The V call is TRBV7-9, the J call TRBJ2-4; 7 bases map to TRBD1. The V and J ends lost 2 bases and 15 bases, in that order; junction bases with no gene match: 7. CDR3 size: 12 residues. The germline CDR1 and CDR2 sequences are SEHNR and FQNEAQ (reference sequence). CDR3 nucleotide sequence: TGTGCCAGCAGCTTAACGACAGGGAAAAGGTACTTC. Protein: CASSLTTGKRYF.

This rearrangement joins TRBV2 to TRBJ2-5; D is perhaps TRBD2 (5 bases). The CDR3 is made up of 11 amino acids. Germline CDR1 is SNHLY and CDR2 is FYNNEI. Between the trimmed V and J ends, which lost 7 bases and 7 bases, there was a span of 10 bases. CDR3 nucleotide sequence: TGTGCCAGCACCGGGGTCTGGACCCAGTACTTC. Its protein product is CASTGVWTQYF.

The chain links TRBV19 to TRBJ2-6; possibly TRBD1 for D (6 bases). V was clipped by 9 bases and J by 1 base, with 25 bases between them. Looked up from germline, CDR1 is LNHDA and CDR2 is SQIVND (reference sequence). This CDR3 contains 19 residues. The CDR3 sequence is CASSPTGKTPRSGANVLTF. In nucleotides, the CDR3 is TGTGCCAGCTCCCCAACAGGGAAAACCCCGAGATCTGGGGCCAACGTCCTGACTTTC.

The genes are TRBV19 and TRBJ1-2, with TRBD1 as a possible D gene (6 bases). The germline V and J ends were trimmed by 7 bases and 1 base, with 16 bases remaining between them. The length of the CDR3 is 15 residues. Germline lookup yields CDR1 LNHDA and CDR2 SQIVND (reference sequence). The CDR3 loop is CASTSGGAVNYGYTF. Here the CDR3 DNA reads TGTGCCAGTACAAGTGGGGGGGCAGTTAACTATGGCTACACCTTC.

This chain connects TRBV18 to TRBJ1-1; D is unclear. Trimming removed 3 bases from V and 4 bases from J, with 15 bases in between. CDR3 length equals 15 residues. Germline V gene lookup returns CDR1 KGHSH and CDR2 LQKENI. This CDR3 is CASSPETLAGTEAFF. CDR3 DNA: TGTGCCAGCTCACCCGAGACCCTCGCGGGCACTGAAGCTTTCTTT.

This chain links TRBV4-1 with TRBJ1-6; no clear D gene. Germline V gene lookup returns CDR1 MGHRA and CDR2 YSYEKL. V was clipped by 0 bases and J by 8 bases, with 8 bases between them. The CDR3 covers 14 residues. The CDR3 protein is CASSQDSRDSPLHF. CDR3 bases: TGCGCCAGCAGCCAAGATTCCCGGGATTCACCCCTCCACTTT.